The 32 T cell receptor beta chains reported below all come from one sample, sequenced in a study of shared clonotypes between healthy human individuals. Here immunoSEQ multiplex PCR was the method, and the copy in TCRdb shows in-frame clones only, minus some. The sample contains about 2.4 million clones, just over 90% of which appear only once. Material: naive CD4+ T cells sorted from blood. As to subset: CD45RA+ positively selected. The receptors originated from a young man in good health.

This chain links TRBV7-9 with TRBJ1-6; 10 bases agree with TRBD1. Germline CDR1 SEHNR, CDR2 FQNEAQ (reference sequence). The trim removed 5 bases at V and 7 bases at J, leaving 11 bases unmatched. This CDR3 has 17 residues. In DNA, the CDR3 is TGTGCCAGCAGCCTACGACAGGGGGCTGGACTAAATTCACCCCTCCACTTT. It encodes CASSLRQGAGLNSPLHF.

Concerning this clone itself: The sample carries other DNA sequences with the same CDR3. This sequence joins TRBV2 and TRBJ2-3, with 8 nucleotides matching TRBD2. This CDR3 region has 15 residues. Germline values: CDR1 SNHLY, CDR2 FYNNEI. V was clipped by 3 bases and J by 0 bases; unmatched bases: 2. CDR3: CASSELAGSTDTQYF. The CDR3, as DNA: TGTGCCAGCAGTGAGTTAGCGGGGAGCACAGATACGCAGTATTTT.

Concerning this clone itself: Additional DNA sequences in this sample encode the identical CDR3. The rearrangement joins TRBV19 to TRBJ2-7; D remains unclear. The CDR3 has 15 residues. V was cut by 0 bases and J by 0 bases, with 9 bases left in between. Germline V gene sequence: CDR1 LNHDA, CDR2 SQIVND (reference sequence). The CDR3 protein is CASSIEGRPSYEQYF. The CDR3 DNA is TGTGCCAGTAGTATAGAGGGCAGGCCCTCCTACGAGCAGTACTTC. Supplemented by reference TRBV19 and TRBJ2-7, the full variable domain reads DGGITQSPKYLFRKEGQNVTLSCEQNLNHDAMYWYRQDPGQGLRLIYYSQIVNDFQKGDIAEGYSVSREKKESFPLTVTSAQKNPTAFYLCASSIEGRPSYEQYFGPGTRLTVT.

The rearrangement joins TRBV11-3 to TRBJ1-1, with 9 bases lining up with TRBD1. Unmatched junction bases numbered 5, after V lost 5 bases and J lost 1 base. There are 15 residues in the CDR3. Germline CDR1 is SGHNT and CDR2 is YENEEA. The CDR3 DNA sequence: TGTGCCAGCAGCCCGGGGACAGGGAGGAACACTGAAGCTTTCTTT. Protein product: CASSPGTGRNTEAFF.

The rearrangement links TRBV18 to TRBJ2-7, with TRBD1 matching over 7 bases. Germline V CDR1 and CDR2: KGHSH, LQKENI. The CDR3 covers 15 residues. The V gene end was trimmed by 4 bases and the J gene end by 3 bases; junction bases not matched to a gene: 9. This CDR3 reads CASSQGWQGVYEQYF. As DNA, the CDR3 is TGTGCCAGCTCACAGGGTTGGCAGGGGGTCTACGAGCAGTACTTC. The variable domain in full, with the rest retrieved from reference TRBV18 and TRBJ2-7, is NAGVMQNPRHLVRRRGQEARLRCSPMKGHSHVYWYRQLPEEGLKFMVYLQKENIIDESGMPKERFSAEFPKEGPSILRIQQVVRGDSAAYFCASSQGWQGVYEQYFGPGTRLTVT.

The V call is TRBV6-6, the J call TRBJ2-7; a possible D gene is TRBD2 (6 bases). The length of the CDR3 is 14 residues. The germline gives CDR1 MNHNY, CDR2 SVGAGI (reference sequence). The V gene lost 3 bases and the J gene lost 3 bases, with 12 bases spanning the gap. The CDR3 sequence: CASSYGGVGYEQYF. CDR3 coding DNA: TGTGCCAGCAGTTATGGCGGGGTAGGCTACGAGCAGTACTTC.

This sequence joins TRBV5-4 and TRBJ1-2; D is perhaps TRBD1 (5 bases). This CDR3 has 15 amino acids. V lost 4 bases and J 7 bases, leaving 20 bases between the germline ends. Germline lookup yields CDR1 SGHNT and CDR2 YYREEE (reference sequence). CDR3 bases: TGTGCCAGCAGCCCGCGTGTAGAAGGGGCGGGTGGCTACACCTTC. Translated: CASSPRVEGAGGYTF.

The V call is TRBV19, the J call TRBJ1-3; 7 nucleotides line up with TRBD1. V shed 6 bases, J shed 1 base, and the junction held 9 bases outside the gene matches. Germline V gene lookup returns CDR1 LNHDA and CDR2 SQIVND (reference sequence). The CDR3 extends over 16 amino acids. CDR3 sequence (DNA): TGTGCCAGTAGAACCCAGGCGACAGGGTCTGGAAACACCATATATTTT. This encodes CASRTQATGSGNTIYF.

The chain joins TRBV6-5 to TRBJ1-2, with unresolved D. The V gene's germline CDR1 is MNHEY and CDR2 SVGAGI. Trimming left V 4 bases short and J 5 bases short, with 17 bases between. The length of the CDR3 is 15 residues. The CDR3 loop reads CASSSSGRPAYGYTF. The CDR3 region has the DNA TGTGCCAGCAGTTCCTCGGGCAGACCTGCGTATGGCTACACCTTC.

The V call is TRBV7-2, the J call TRBJ2-7; tentative D call: TRBD2 (5 bases). The CDR3 runs 15 residues. Germline assignment: CDR1 SGHTA and CDR2 FQGNSA. Deletions cut 7 bases from V and 3 bases from J, with 19 bases between. The CDR3: CASTLRPGSYYEQYF. The CDR3 nucleotides read TGTGCCAGCACCCTCCGCCCGGGGTCGTACTACGAGCAGTACTTC.

This chain connects TRBV4-1 to TRBJ2-5; 11 nucleotides line up with TRBD2. This CDR3 is built from 16 residues. Germline V CDR1 and CDR2: MGHRA, YSYEKL. Unmatched junction bases numbered 5, after V lost 3 bases and J lost 2 bases. The CDR3 region has the DNA TGCGCCAGCAGCCACGCTCTAGCGGGGGGTCAAGAGACCCAGTACTTC. It encodes CASSHALAGGQETQYF.

This chain connects TRBV2 to TRBJ1-5; D gene uncertain. CDR1 is SNHLY and CDR2 is FYNNEI in the germline V gene. Trimming took 8 bases from V and 0 from J, leaving 5 bases between them. CDR3 length: 12 amino acids. CDR3 in DNA: TGTGCCAGCTGTTATAGCAATCAGCCCCAGCATTTT. Amino acid sequence: CASCYSNQPQHF.

The chain joins TRBV11-2 to TRBJ2-7, with D perhaps assigned TRBD1 or TRBD2 (5 bases each). The ends were cut back, 2 bases at V and 10 bases at J, with 12 bases in the middle. CDR1 SGHAT and CDR2 FQNNGV come from the germline V gene. The CDR3 loop spans 12 amino acids. CDR3 DNA: TGTGCCAGCAGCTTAAAAGGGGACGGACAGTACTTC. This codes for CASSLKGDGQYF.

The chain joins TRBV5-1 to TRBJ1-6; D is perhaps TRBD1 (5 bases). The CDR3 totals 12 residues. CDR1 is SGHRS and CDR2 is YFSETQ in the germline V gene. V was trimmed by 4 bases and J by 14 bases, leaving 13 bases between them. The CDR3 DNA is TGCGCCAGCAGCCACGTCGGGGCCACCCTCCACTTT. Residues: CASSHVGATLHF.

As for this clone: The same CDR3 also results from other DNA sequences found in this sample. The genes are TRBV5-1 and TRBJ1-5; 8 bases agree with TRBD1. In germline, CDR1 is SGHRS, CDR2 YFSETQ. This CDR3 has 15 amino acids. The junction had 0 bases not matched to a gene; V was cut back by 0 bases and J by 1 base. CDR3 protein: CASSLGTGSNQPQHF. Here the CDR3 DNA reads TGCGCCAGCAGCTTGGGGACAGGGAGCAATCAGCCCCAGCATTTT.

The V call is TRBV2, the J call TRBJ1-1, with D possibly being TRBD1 (5 bases). Germline V gene lookup returns CDR1 SNHLY and CDR2 FYNNEI. This CDR3 region has 15 residues. Trimming pared 5 bases from V and 4 bases from J, leaving 17 bases between. The CDR3: CASSTWGGPSTEAFF. CDR3 nucleotide sequence: TGTGCCAGCAGTACCTGGGGCGGCCCCAGCACTGAAGCTTTCTTT.

A note on this clone: Other DNA sequences in this sample translate to the same CDR3. The genes are TRBV7-2 and TRBJ2-5; tentatively, D is TRBD1 (6 bases). CDR1 and CDR2 (germline): SGHTA, FQGNSA. The V end was cut by 2 bases, the J end by 5 bases, with 9 bases between. The CDR3 has 13 residues. CDR3 sequence reads: CASSLWGRETQYF. The CDR3 DNA reads TGTGCCAGCAGCTTATGGGGGCGTGAGACCCAGTACTTC.

A word on this clone: This specimen includes other DNA sequences encoding the same CDR3. The rearrangement links TRBV19 to TRBJ2-3; D possibly uses TRBD1 or TRBD2 (6 bases each). Trimming left V 6 bases short and J 6 bases short, with 10 bases between. Looked up from germline, CDR1 is LNHDA and CDR2 is SQIVND (reference sequence). This CDR3 has 12 residues. The CDR3 DNA sequence: TGTGCCAGTAGCGGAGGGGGGGATACGCAGTATTTT. It is translated as CASSGGGDTQYF.

The gene calls are TRBV19 and TRBJ1-5; a weak D match, TRBD1 (5 bases). V was clipped by 3 bases and J by 0 bases, with 12 bases between them. This CDR3 region has 16 residues. The germline CDR1 and CDR2 sequences are LNHDA and SQIVND (reference sequence). CDR3: CASSMGEGNSNQPQHF. CDR3 DNA sequence: TGTGCCAGTAGTATGGGAGAGGGGAATAGCAATCAGCCCCAGCATTTT.

This chain links TRBV29-1 with TRBJ1-1; maybe TRBD1 (5 bases). There are 13 residues in the CDR3. V was cut by 6 bases and J by 4 bases, with 15 bases left in between. The germline CDR1 and CDR2 sequences are SQVTM and ANQGSEA. The CDR3 nucleotides are TGCAGCGTCGGGGCCGGGGGTAGCACTGAAGCTTTCTTT. It is translated as CSVGAGGSTEAFF.

The chain is built from TRBV18 and TRBJ2-3; D might be TRBD1 (7 bases). The germline V gene encodes CDR1 KGHSH and CDR2 LQKENI. V was trimmed by 5 bases and J by 4 bases, leaving 19 bases between them. The CDR3 length is 16 residues. The CDR3 loop reads CASSTRQGGGPDTQYF. The CDR3 DNA reads TGTGCCAGCTCAACGAGACAGGGTGGAGGGCCAGATACGCAGTATTTT. Drawing the rest from reference TRBV18 and TRBJ2-3, the complete variable domain is NAGVMQNPRHLVRRRGQEARLRCSPMKGHSHVYWYRQLPEEGLKFMVYLQKENIIDESGMPKERFSAEFPKEGPSILRIQQVVRGDSAAYFCASSTRQGGGPDTQYFGPGTRLTVL.

The chain links TRBV2 to TRBJ1-3; D not certain. CDR1 SNHLY and CDR2 FYNNEI come from the germline V gene. The CDR3 has 15 residues. Trimming cost V 8 bases and J 0 bases, with 14 bases left between them. CDR3 nucleotides: TGTGCCAGCCAACCTCAGAGGCTCTCTGGAAACACCATATATTTT. This translates into CASQPQRLSGNTIYF.

The chain couples TRBV10-3 to TRBJ1-5; the match to TRBD1 covers 7 bases. CDR1 ENHRY and CDR2 SYGVKD come from the germline V gene. This CDR3 is built from 13 residues. V trimming: 7 bases; J trimming: 2 bases; junction bases outside the gene matches: 2. CDR3 residues: CAIKGTGNQPQHF. DNA for the CDR3: TGTGCCATCAAGGGGACAGGCAATCAGCCCCAGCATTTT.

The chain links TRBV5-4 to TRBJ2-1; possible D gene TRBD2, 5 bases. Per the germline V gene, CDR1 is SGHNT and CDR2 is YYREEE (reference sequence). The CDR3 extends over 15 amino acids. V gave up 7 bases and J gave up 6 bases, with 20 bases separating them. CDR3 region: CASGLEAIPGNEQFF. The CDR3 DNA follows: TGTGCCAGCGGGTTGGAGGCTATCCCGGGCAATGAGCAGTTCTTC.

The chain employs TRBV7-2 and TRBJ1-6; no reliable D call. The ends were cut back, 2 bases at V and 0 bases at J, with 17 bases in the middle. Germline assignment: CDR1 SGHTA and CDR2 FQGNSA. The CDR3 is 19 residues long. CDR3 sequence: CASSLRRGGRSSYNSPLHF. CDR3 DNA: TGTGCCAGCAGCTTACGGCGGGGTGGACGGAGCTCCTATAATTCACCCCTCCACTTT.

The chain employs TRBV5-1 and TRBJ2-7; 11 bases align to TRBD1. The CDR3 has 14 residues. V lost 8 bases and J lost 1; bases outside the gene matches: 5. Germline CDR1 is SGHRS and CDR2 is YFSETQ. This CDR3 is CASRTGGTSYEQYF. The CDR3 DNA follows: TGCGCCAGTCGGACAGGGGGCACATCCTACGAGCAGTACTTC.

This chain connects TRBV5-4 to TRBJ2-1, with D possibly being TRBD2 (5 bases). V shed 7 bases and J shed 2 bases, with 16 bases lying between them. The CDR3 covers 15 residues. Germline V gives CDR1 SGHNT, CDR2 YYREEE (reference sequence). Here the CDR3 DNA reads TGTGCCAGCGGACCGAAAAGAGGGACCTACAATGAGCAGTTCTTC. This translates into CASGPKRGTYNEQFF.

The CDR3 DNA reads TGTGCCAGCAGCTTAGTACCGGGGGGTACGCAGTATTTT. It yields the protein CASSLVPGGTQYF. V is TRBV11-2 and J is TRBJ2-3; 7 nucleotides agree with TRBD2. The CDR3 totals 13 residues. J was trimmed by 8 bases and V by 1 base; bases with no gene match: 3. The germline gives CDR1 SGHAT, CDR2 FQNNGV.

This clone came up a few times. This chain uses TRBV9 with TRBJ2-2; TRBD1 matches 7 bases. The V gene's germline CDR1 is SGDLS and CDR2 YYNGEE. Trimming cost V 5 bases and J 3 bases; bases outside gene matches: 1. This CDR3 is 13 amino acids long. Here the CDR3 reads CASRGQYTGELFF. In DNA, the CDR3 is TGTGCCAGCAGGGGACAGTACACCGGGGAGCTGTTTTTT.

The V call is TRBV29-1, the J call TRBJ1-1; D not certain. CDR1 is SQVTM and CDR2 is ANQGSEA in the germline V gene. Trimming pared 1 base from V and 0 bases from J, leaving 9 bases between. The CDR3 totals 14 residues. CDR3 in amino acids: CSVEGVGLNTEAFF. The CDR3 DNA reads as TGCAGCGTTGAAGGTGTAGGACTGAACACTGAAGCTTTCTTT.

The V gene is TRBV7-9, the J gene TRBJ2-7, with D uncertain. The length of the CDR3 is 16 residues. Germline values: CDR1 SEHNR, CDR2 FQNEAQ (reference sequence). V lost 3 bases to trimming and J lost 0 bases, with 15 bases between them. CDR3 in DNA: TGTGCCAGCAGCTTCATTGGACCGTGGAACTCCTACGAGCAGTACTTC. Its translation is CASSFIGPWNSYEQYF.

This chain joins TRBV5-4 and TRBJ1-1, with 9 bases matching TRBD1. The J segment lost 8 bases and the V segment lost 4 bases, leaving 12 bases of the junction unmatched. The CDR3 length is 15 residues. CDR1 is SGHNT and CDR2 is YYREEE in the germline V gene (reference sequence). The CDR3 sequence: CASSPSWDRESEAFF. The CDR3 DNA is TGTGCCAGCAGCCCAAGTTGGGACAGGGAATCCGAAGCTTTCTTT.